The present entry profiles one TCR beta chain with its context. Germline CDR1 and CDR2: LGHDT and YNNKEL (reference sequence). This CDR3 is 14 amino acids long. V lost 0 bases and J lost 10, with 13 bases in between. This sample was taken from a study of blood T cell repertoires in COVID-19. Across the study: T cells, B-cell-depleted T cells, or PBMCs provided the cDNA or gDNA that served as material.

In the original analysis: For nucleated cells, counts were estimated from reference gene primer amplification. The data were produced by immunoSEQ multiplex PCR, yet TCRdb's version contains in-frame clones alone and is incomplete. V and J calls and clone size are given by that table; D and trimming were obtained from the DNA. The sample holds 43,000 or so clones; roughly four fifths are singletons and the top ten take 20% to 30%. Sequences were obtained from peripheral blood. This TCR came from a woman in her sixties with acute or convalescent COVID-19. This chain joins TRBV3-1 (or the pseudogene TRBV3-2) and TRBJ2-1; a possible D gene is TRBD2 (6 bases). The CDR3 sequence is CASSQDWGVSEQFF. The CDR3 nucleotides are TGTGCCAGCAGCCAAGACTGGGGGGTCTCGGAGCAGTTCTTC.